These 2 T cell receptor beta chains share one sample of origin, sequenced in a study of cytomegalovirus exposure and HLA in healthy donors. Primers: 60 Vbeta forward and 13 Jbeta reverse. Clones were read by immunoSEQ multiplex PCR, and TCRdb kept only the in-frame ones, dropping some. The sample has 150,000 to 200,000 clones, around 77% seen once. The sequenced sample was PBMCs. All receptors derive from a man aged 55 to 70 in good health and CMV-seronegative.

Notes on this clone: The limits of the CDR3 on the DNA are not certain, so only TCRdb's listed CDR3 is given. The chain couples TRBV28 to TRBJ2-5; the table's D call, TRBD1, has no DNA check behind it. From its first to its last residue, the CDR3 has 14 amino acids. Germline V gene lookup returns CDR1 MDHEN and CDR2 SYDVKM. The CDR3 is CASSSSDRGETQYF.

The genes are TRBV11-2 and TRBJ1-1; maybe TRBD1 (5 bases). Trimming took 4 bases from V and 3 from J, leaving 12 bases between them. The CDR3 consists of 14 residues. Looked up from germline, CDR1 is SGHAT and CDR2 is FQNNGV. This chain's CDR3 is CASSYRQRHTEAFF. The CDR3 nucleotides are TGTGCCAGCAGCTACCGACAGAGGCACACTGAAGCTTTCTTT.